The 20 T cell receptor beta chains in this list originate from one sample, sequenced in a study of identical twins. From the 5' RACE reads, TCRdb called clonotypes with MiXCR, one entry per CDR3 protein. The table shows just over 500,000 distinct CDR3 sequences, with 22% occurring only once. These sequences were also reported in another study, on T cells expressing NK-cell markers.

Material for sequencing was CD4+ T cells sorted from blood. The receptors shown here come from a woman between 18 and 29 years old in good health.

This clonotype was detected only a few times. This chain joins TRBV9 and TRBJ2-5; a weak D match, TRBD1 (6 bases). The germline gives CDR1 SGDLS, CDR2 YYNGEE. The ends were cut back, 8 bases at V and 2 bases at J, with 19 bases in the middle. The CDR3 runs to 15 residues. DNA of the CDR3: TGTGCCAGTTCCCGATTAGGACAGTTACAAGAGACCCAGTACTTC. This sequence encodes CASSRLGQLQETQYF. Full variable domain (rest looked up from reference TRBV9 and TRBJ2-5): DSGVTQTPKHLITATGQRVTLRCSPRSGDLSVYWYQQSLDQGLQFLIQYYNGEERAKGNILERFSAQQFPDLHSELNLSSLELGDSALYFCASSRLGQLQETQYFGPGTRLLVL.

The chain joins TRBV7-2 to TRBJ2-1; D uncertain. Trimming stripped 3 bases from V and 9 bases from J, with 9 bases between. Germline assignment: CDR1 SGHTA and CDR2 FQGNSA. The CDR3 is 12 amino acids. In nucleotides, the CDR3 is TGTGCCAGCAGCTTGCAGGCCCTTGAGCAGTTCTTC. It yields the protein CASSLQALEQFF.

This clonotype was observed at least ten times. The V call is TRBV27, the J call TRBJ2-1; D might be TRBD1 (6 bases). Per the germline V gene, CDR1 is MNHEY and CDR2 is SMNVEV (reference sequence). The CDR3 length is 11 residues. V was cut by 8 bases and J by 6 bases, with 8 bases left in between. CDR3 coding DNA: TGTGCCAGCCGGACAGTCAATGAGCAGTTCTTC. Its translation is CASRTVNEQFF.

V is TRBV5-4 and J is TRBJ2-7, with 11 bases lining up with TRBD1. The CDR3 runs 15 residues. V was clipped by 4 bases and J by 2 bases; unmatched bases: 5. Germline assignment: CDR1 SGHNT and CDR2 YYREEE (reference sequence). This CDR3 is CASSTGGQGAYEQYF. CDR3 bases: TGTGCCAGCAGCACTGGGGGACAGGGGGCCTACGAGCAGTACTTC.

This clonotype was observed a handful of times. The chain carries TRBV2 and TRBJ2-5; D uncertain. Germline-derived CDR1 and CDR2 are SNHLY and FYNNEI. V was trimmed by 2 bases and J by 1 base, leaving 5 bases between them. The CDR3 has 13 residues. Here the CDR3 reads CASSESIQETQYF. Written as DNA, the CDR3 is TGTGCCAGCAGTGAAAGTATCCAAGAGACCCAGTACTTC.

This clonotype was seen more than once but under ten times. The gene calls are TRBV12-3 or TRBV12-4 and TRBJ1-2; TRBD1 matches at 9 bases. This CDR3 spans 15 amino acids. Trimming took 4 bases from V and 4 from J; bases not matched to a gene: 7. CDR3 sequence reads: CASSSIQGAVYGYTF. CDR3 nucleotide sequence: TGTGCCAGCAGTTCGATACAGGGGGCGGTCTATGGCTACACCTTC.

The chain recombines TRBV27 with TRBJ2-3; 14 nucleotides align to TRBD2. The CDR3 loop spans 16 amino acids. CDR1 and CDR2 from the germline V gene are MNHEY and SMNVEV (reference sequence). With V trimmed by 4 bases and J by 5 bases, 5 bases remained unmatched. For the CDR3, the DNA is TGTGCCAGCAGTTCCGGACTAGCGGGAGGATTAGATACGCAGTATTTT. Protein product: CASSSGLAGGLDTQYF.

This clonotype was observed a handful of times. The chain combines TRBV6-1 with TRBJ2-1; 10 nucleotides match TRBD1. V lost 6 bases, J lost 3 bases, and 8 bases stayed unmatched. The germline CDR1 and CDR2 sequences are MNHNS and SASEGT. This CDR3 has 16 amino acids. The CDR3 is CASSPPGTGVYNEQFF. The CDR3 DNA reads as TGTGCCAGCAGCCCCCCCGGGACAGGGGTCTACAATGAGCAGTTCTTC.

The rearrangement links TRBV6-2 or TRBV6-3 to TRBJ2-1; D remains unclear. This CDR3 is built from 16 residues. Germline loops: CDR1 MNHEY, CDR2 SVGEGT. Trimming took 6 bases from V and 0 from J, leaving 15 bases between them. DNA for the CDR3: TGTGCCAGCAGGGACCCTTCAGCTATCTCCTACAATGAGCAGTTCTTC. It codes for CASRDPSAISYNEQFF.

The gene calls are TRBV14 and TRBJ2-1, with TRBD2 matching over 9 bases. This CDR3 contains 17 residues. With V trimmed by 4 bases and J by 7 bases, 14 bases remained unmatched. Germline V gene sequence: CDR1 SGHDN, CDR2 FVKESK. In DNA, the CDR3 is TGTGCCAGCAGCCCCGAACACGGTAGCGGGAGCAGGAATGAGCAGTTCTTC. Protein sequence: CASSPEHGSGSRNEQFF.

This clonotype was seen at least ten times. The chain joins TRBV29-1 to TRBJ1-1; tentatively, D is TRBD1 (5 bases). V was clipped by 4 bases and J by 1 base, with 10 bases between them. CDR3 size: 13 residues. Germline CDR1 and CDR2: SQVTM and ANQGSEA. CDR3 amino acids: CSVGRTTNTEAFF. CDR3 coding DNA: TGCAGCGTTGGGAGGACAACGAACACTGAAGCTTTCTTT.

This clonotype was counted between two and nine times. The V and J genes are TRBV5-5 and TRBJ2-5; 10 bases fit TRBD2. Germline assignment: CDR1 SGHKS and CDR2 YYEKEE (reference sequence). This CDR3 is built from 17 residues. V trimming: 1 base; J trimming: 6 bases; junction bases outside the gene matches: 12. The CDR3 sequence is CASSLPSGGLLVKTQYF. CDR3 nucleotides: TGTGCCAGCAGCTTGCCTAGCGGGGGTTTATTAGTGAAGACCCAGTACTTC.

This CDR3 is CSAEPRESSYEQYF. The CDR3 DNA reads TGCAGTGCAGAGCCGCGGGAGAGCTCCTACGAGCAGTACTTC. The chain joins TRBV20-1 to TRBJ2-7; 7 nucleotides align to TRBD2. Germline assignment: CDR1 DFQATT and CDR2 SNEGSKA (reference sequence). Trimming cost V 6 bases and J 0 bases; bases outside gene matches: 8. The CDR3 consists of 14 residues.

For the CDR3, the DNA is TGCAGTGCTGCGTCGGGTTATTATCAGCCCCAGCATTTT. Protein product: CSAASGYYQPQHF. The chain is built from TRBV20-1 and TRBJ1-5; no firm D call. The germline gives CDR1 DFQATT, CDR2 SNEGSKA (reference sequence). With 5 bases removed from V and 5 bases from J, the gap between germline ends came to 13 bases. This CDR3 comprises 13 residues.

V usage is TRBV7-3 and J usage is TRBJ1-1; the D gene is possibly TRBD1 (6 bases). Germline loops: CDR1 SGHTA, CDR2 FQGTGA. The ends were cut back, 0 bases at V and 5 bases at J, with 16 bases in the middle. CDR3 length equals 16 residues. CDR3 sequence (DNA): TGTGCCAGCAGCTTAACCAACAGGGCGGTGGTAACTGAAGCTTTCTTT. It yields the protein CASSLTNRAVVTEAFF.

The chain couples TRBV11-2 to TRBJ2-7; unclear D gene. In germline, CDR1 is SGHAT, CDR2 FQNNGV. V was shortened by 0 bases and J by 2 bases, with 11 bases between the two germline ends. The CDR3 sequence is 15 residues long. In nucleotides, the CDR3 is TGTGCCAGCAGCTTAGAGGCAGCCTTTACCTACGAGCAGTACTTC. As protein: CASSLEAAFTYEQYF.

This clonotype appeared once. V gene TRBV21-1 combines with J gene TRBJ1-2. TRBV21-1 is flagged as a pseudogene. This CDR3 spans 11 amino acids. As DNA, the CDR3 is TGTGCCAGCACGGCGGAAAAGGGCTACACCTTC. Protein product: CASTAEKGYTF.

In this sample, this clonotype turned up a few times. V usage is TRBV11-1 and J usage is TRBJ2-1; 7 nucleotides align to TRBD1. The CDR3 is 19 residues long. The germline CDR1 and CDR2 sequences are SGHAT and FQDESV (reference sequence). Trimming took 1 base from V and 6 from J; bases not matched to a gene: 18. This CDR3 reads CASSLGRLRGQGLSNEQFF. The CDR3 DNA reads TGTGCCAGCAGCTTAGGACGCCTTAGGGGGCAAGGGCTCAGCAATGAGCAGTTCTTC.

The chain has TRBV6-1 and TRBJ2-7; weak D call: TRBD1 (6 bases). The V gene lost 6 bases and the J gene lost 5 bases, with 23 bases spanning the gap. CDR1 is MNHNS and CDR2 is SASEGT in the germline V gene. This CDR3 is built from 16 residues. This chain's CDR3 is CASRITNRALQNEQYF. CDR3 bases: TGTGCCAGCAGGATCACTAACAGGGCCCTCCAGAACGAGCAGTACTTC.

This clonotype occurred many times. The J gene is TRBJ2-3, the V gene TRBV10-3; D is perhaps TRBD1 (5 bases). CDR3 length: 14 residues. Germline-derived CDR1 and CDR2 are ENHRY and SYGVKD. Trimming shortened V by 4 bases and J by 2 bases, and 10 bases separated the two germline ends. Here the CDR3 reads CAISGQSFTDTQYF. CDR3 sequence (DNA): TGTGCCATCAGTGGACAGTCGTTCACAGATACGCAGTATTTT.